This T cell receptor (beta chain) came from a study of Graves' ophthalmopathy and Graves' hyperthyroidism. The CDR3 sequence is 16 residues long. CDR1 is LGHNT, CDR2 FRNRAP, per germline. V was pared by 6 bases and J by 2 bases, with 16 bases between. New diagnoses, under 2 months' duration, and ages 18 to 65 characterized the hyperthyroidism patients. Each diagnosis was determined on the basis of clinical symptoms, serum thyroxine, TRAb, thyroid ultrasound and orbital computed tomography. PBMCs originated in 7.5 to 10 ml of fresh peripheral blood. This clonotype was picked up many times. The antigen remains unidentified. RNA served as the template for amplifying TCR beta CDR3 regions. The first round was an RT-PCR with HTBI primers, and the second round was a multiplex PCR. MiXCR, applied by TCRdb to the multiplex PCR reads, yields one record per CDR3 protein. The top ten hold 2% to 2.5% of the sample, which has a few hundred thousand distinct CDR3 sequences, approximately 17% seen once.

Study-level points and caveats: Most expanded clonotypes from thyroid (those above 0.001 frequency) were also found in blood.

The rearrangement joins TRBV12-5 to TRBJ2-2; the D is unclear. The material sequenced was peripheral blood. This TCR was sampled from an adult woman with stable Graves' hyperthyroidism. The DNA for the CDR3 is TGTGCTAGTGGGGTGCGGACCCCTGGAAACACCGGGGAGCTGTTTTTT. Its protein is CASGVRTPGNTGELFF. The variable domain in full, completed from reference TRBV12-5 and TRBJ2-2, reads DARVTQTPRHKVTEMGQEVTMRCQPILGHNTVFWYRQTMMQGLELLAYFRNRAPLDDSGMPKDRFSAEMPDATLATLKIQPSEPRDSAVYFCASGVRTPGNTGELFFGEGSRLTVL.